This T cell receptor beta chain derives from a study of identical twins (dated by TCRdb to about 2016). Regarding the study in general: TCR alpha and beta repertoires from monozygotic twins, unrelated adults of various ages and cord blood were deep-sequenced to test whether fetal clonotypes persist. To rule out contamination, the twin experiments were replicated at different times with different library preparation protocols.

Every donor was a healthy Caucasian. Three pairs of female monozygotic twins, all aged roughly 18 to 30 years, made up the twin cohort. RNA for TCR libraries was isolated from peripheral blood mononuclear cells. This clonotype has more than one count but fewer than ten. No antigen is known for it. Compared with germline, one end of the junction differs, possibly owing to a read error. The research as a whole found: Fewer insertions were carried by abundant cord blood beta clonotypes, a similar but weaker trend appeared in young adult naive repertoires, and no such trend appeared in memory repertoires. Out-of-frame TCR alpha sharing in monozygotic twins was systematically underestimated by recombination models, whereas sharing between unrelated individuals was in agreement with the recombination models. In beta out-of-frame sequences, excess twin sharing was weaker, because having fewer shared sequences lowered the signal-to-noise ratio. Zero-insertion analyses could be partly confounded by invariant T cells such as MAIT and iNKT, though diverse VJ usage argued against such confounding for most clonotypes. Because the same donors could not be followed over many years, the conclusions relied on cross-sectional statistical analysis. Compared with coincidental sharing between unrelated individuals, out-of-frame TCR alpha sequences shared between twins had an excess of sequences with low generation probability.

Libraries were built with 5' RACE. Sequencing was performed on an Illumina HiSeq 2000. Template switching added a universal primer binding site, and the final cDNA carried a unique molecular identifier that allowed TCR cDNA molecules to be counted accurately. Specific primers in the conserved constant-segment region were used to synthesize first-strand cDNA for the TCR alpha and beta chains. To control for contamination, every cDNA library was double barcoded, receiving both a SMART-Mk sample barcode and Illumina barcodes. TruSeq adapter sequences along with Illumina sample barcodes were introduced in two successive PCR steps. Sequencing of the TCR alpha and beta cDNA libraries was done on the Illumina HiSeq platform using custom primers. The authors processed their data as follows. MiGEC was used to process raw reads and extract unique molecular identifiers, and MiXCR was used to find CDR3 positions. Recombination models were inferred per individual with the repgenHMM and IGoR tools using an EM algorithm. Shared clonotype analysis was performed with the tcR package in R, normalizing sharing by the product of cloneset sizes. To study raw recombination without the effects of thymic and clonal selection, out-of-frame nonproductive sequences were analyzed. The public reads were run again by TCRdb, first through fastp at Q25 and then through MiXCR, and only productive beta chains were kept. When rows share a CDR3 protein, they turn into one entry using the most common DNA and genes. Here the V and J calls rest on TCRdb's processing, not on the authors' analysis. The sample table records hundreds of thousands of distinct CDR3 sequences; 12% of these occur just once. Roughly 1.6% of the sample is in the top ten clones.

Spanning cysteine to phenylalanine, the CDR3 consists of 12 amino acids. The kept DNA is CDR3 alone, 36 bases in frame from the first base. Looking up the germline V gene yields CDR1 MRHNA and CDR2 SNTAGT. Another study also made use of these data, one on yellow fever vaccine responses in identical twins. The second study's authors report: The authors reported that the T cell response to vaccination in identical twins appeared partly convergent and partly personalized. In identical twins, the study followed T cell clones that responded to the vaccine with precision.

Sequenced material: PBMCs. The sequence joins TRBV6-4 to TRBJ2-3, and TRBD2 may be the D gene, going by 6 matching bases. The clonotype was recovered from a woman under 30 in good health. At the DNA level, the sequence is TGTGCCAGCAGTGACTCGAGTAGCGGCCGGGATTTT. Translated, this is CASSDSSSGRDF.